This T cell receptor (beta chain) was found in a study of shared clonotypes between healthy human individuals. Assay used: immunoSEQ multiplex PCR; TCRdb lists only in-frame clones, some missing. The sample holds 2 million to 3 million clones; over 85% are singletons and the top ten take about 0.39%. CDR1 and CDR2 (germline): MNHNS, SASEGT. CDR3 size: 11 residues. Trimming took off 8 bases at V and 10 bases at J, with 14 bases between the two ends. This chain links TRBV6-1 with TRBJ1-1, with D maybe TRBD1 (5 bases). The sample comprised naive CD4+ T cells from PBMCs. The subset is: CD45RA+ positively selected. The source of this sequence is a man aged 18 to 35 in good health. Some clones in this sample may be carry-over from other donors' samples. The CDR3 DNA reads TGTGCCAGCCGTCGGGGGGGTCGAGCTTTCTTT. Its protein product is CASRRGGRAFF.